This entry lists 22 T cell receptor beta chains sequenced from one sample in a study of CXCR3-negative and CXCR3-positive naive CD8 T cells. Study findings and constraints: A higher hydrophobicity marked the TRB CDR3s of CXCR3-positive naive cells versus CXCR3-negative naive cells.

Researchers prepared the TRB cDNA libraries using 5' RACE with UMI labels. Reanalyzing the 5' RACE reads, TCRdb keeps one entry per CDR3 protein, without DNA. The sample table sets out tens of thousands of distinct CDR3 sequences. The antigens of these receptors remain unknown. The specimen sequenced was naive CXCR3+ CD8+ T cells from blood. Stated subset: CD45RO-CCR7+CD27+CD95- naive CD8+ T cells expressing CXCR3 (TNR3+). The receptors derive from a human donor in good health. Some clones in this sample may be carry-over from other donors' samples.

This sequence joins TRBV7-2 and TRBJ2-7. In germline, CDR1 is SGHTA, CDR2 FQGNSA. The CDR3 length is 12 residues. The chain's CDR3 is CASSFGNNEQYF.

The V gene is TRBV24-1, the J gene TRBJ2-1; TCRdb's D gene call, TRBD2, goes unchecked for lack of DNA. CDR1 and CDR2 from the germline V gene are KGHDR and SFDVKD. The CDR3 loop spans 14 amino acids. The CDR3 region is CATSELAVNNEQFF.

CDR3 region: CSASGPVSYEQYF. V and J are TRBV29-1 and TRBJ2-7; TCRdb indicates TRBD2, and absent DNA this call remains unverified. This CDR3 has 13 amino acids. CDR1 and CDR2 (germline): SQVTM, ANQGSEA.

V gene TRBV29-1 combines with J gene TRBJ2-7. Germline V lookup: CDR1 SQVTM, CDR2 ANQGSEA. The CDR3 extends over 14 amino acids. CDR3 protein: CSVPKDGSSYEQYF.

This chain's CDR3 is CGSSPEGSQRAYNEQFF. The V and J genes are TRBV13 and TRBJ2-1; TCRdb selects TRBD2, and the lack of DNA leaves this call unchecked. Looked up from germline, CDR1 is PRHDT and CDR2 is FYEKMQ (reference sequence). This CDR3 spans 17 amino acids.

The V gene is TRBV6-2 or TRBV6-3, the J gene TRBJ1-1. The V gene's germline CDR1 is MNHEY and CDR2 SVGEGT. The CDR3 has 15 amino acids. The CDR3 reads CASSYSTVGNTEAFF.

The rearrangement links TRBV29-1 to TRBJ2-2; TCRdb indicates TRBD2, and absent DNA this call remains unverified. The CDR3 totals 17 residues. Germline V gene sequence: CDR1 SQVTM, CDR2 ANQGSEA. The CDR3 is CSAEVTGTSGRLGELCF.

The chain is built from TRBV29-1 and TRBJ2-7; the TCRdb call, TRBD1, lacks DNA for checking. The CDR3 sequence is 13 residues long. From germline, CDR1 is SQVTM and CDR2 ANQGSEA. CDR3 amino acids: CSVAPRDSYEQYF.

V is TRBV29-1 and J is TRBJ2-7. The germline V gene encodes CDR1 SQVTM and CDR2 ANQGSEA. The CDR3 has 11 residues. CDR3 amino acids: CSVGRSYEQYF.

The CDR3 reads CASSETGYAGNTIYF. This chain links TRBV28 with TRBJ1-3; TCRdb calls TRBD1, which cannot be checked without DNA. The germline V gene has CDR1 MDHEN and CDR2 SYDVKM. This CDR3 contains 15 residues.

V gene TRBV28 combines with J gene TRBJ2-5; TCRdb names TRBD1, which stays unverified in the absence of DNA. The CDR3 length is 15 residues. Germline CDR1 and CDR2: MDHEN and SYDVKM. CDR3 sequence: CASSPLGGEGGTQYF.

This CDR3 reads CASSPDGLQPNTGELFF. The chain carries TRBV5-1 and TRBJ2-2; TCRdb's D gene call, TRBD2, goes unchecked for lack of DNA. The CDR3 extends over 17 amino acids. Germline CDR1 SGHRS, CDR2 YFSETQ.

The V and J genes are TRBV14 and TRBJ1-1; with no DNA, the TCRdb D assignment of TRBD1 cannot be verified. CDR3 length equals 16 residues. From germline, CDR1 is SGHDN and CDR2 FVKESK. CDR3 sequence: CASSQDAGALGTEAFF.

The V call is TRBV29-1, the J call TRBJ2-1. The CDR3 is 14 amino acids. Germline V gene sequence: CDR1 SQVTM, CDR2 ANQGSEA. The CDR3: CSVVGLPIYNEQFF.

The gene calls are TRBV6-2 or TRBV6-3 and TRBJ2-7. CDR1 and CDR2 from the germline V gene are MNHEY and SVGEGT. CDR3 length: 13 residues. The CDR3: CASSYGSTYEQYF.

V usage is TRBV7-9 and J usage is TRBJ1-6; with no DNA, the TCRdb D assignment of TRBD1 cannot be verified. Germline V CDR1 and CDR2: SEHNR, FQNEAQ (reference sequence). This CDR3 region has 15 residues. The CDR3 sequence: CASRQPGQGNSPLHF. The full variable domain, its missing parts supplied by reference TRBV7-9 and TRBJ1-6, is DTGVSQNPRHKITKRGQNVTFRCDPISEHNRLYWYRQTLGQGPEFLTYFQNEAQLEKSRLLSDRFSAERPKGSFSTLEIQRTEQGDSAMYLCASRQPGQGNSPLHFGNGTRLTVT.

The chain joins TRBV20-1 to TRBJ1-5; with no DNA, the TCRdb D assignment of TRBD1 cannot be verified. Per germline, CDR1 DFQATT and CDR2 SNEGSKA (reference sequence). CDR3 size: 15 residues. The CDR3 protein is CSAKSGTDSNQPQHF.

V is TRBV3-1 and J is TRBJ2-7. The germline V gene encodes CDR1 LGHDT and CDR2 YNNKEL (reference sequence). The CDR3 is made up of 14 amino acids. The CDR3 sequence: CASRQSDRSYEQYF.

The chain has TRBV29-1 and TRBJ2-7. Germline CDR1 and CDR2: SQVTM and ANQGSEA. This CDR3 has 11 amino acids. The CDR3 protein is CSVVKDYEQYF.

J is TRBJ2-1 and V is TRBV6-5; the TCRdb D gene call, TRBD1, has no DNA to confirm it. This CDR3 region has 12 residues. In germline, CDR1 is MNHEY, CDR2 SVGAGI. CDR3 amino acids: CATRIGGYEQFF.

The rearrangement links TRBV28 to TRBJ2-7. The CDR3 contains 14 residues. The germline V gene encodes CDR1 MDHEN and CDR2 SYDVKM. The CDR3: CASSPTATGYEQYF.

The chain combines TRBV12-3 or TRBV12-4 with TRBJ2-7; TCRdb's D gene call, TRBD1, goes unchecked for lack of DNA. This CDR3 spans 14 amino acids. CDR3 sequence: CASSSGQGLDEQYF.